This T cell receptor (beta chain) was recovered during a study of T cells in Graves' hyperthyroidism and ophthalmopathy. The CDR3 extends over 14 amino acids. Trimming cost V 11 bases and J 4 bases; bases outside gene matches: 11. CDR1 SNHLY and CDR2 FYNNEI come from the germline V gene. RNA transcripts provided the source from which TCR beta CDR3 regions were amplified. RT-PCR in the first round (using the HTBI primer set) targeted the TCR CDR3. Each CDR3 protein gets one entry after TCRdb re-called the multiplex PCR reads with MiXCR. Altogether fewer than 750,000 distinct CDR3 sequences are present, 46% being singletons, with the ten largest covering around 8%. Diagnoses rested on clinical symptoms, serum thyroxine and TRAb, thyroid ultrasound and orbital computed tomography.

This sequence originates from a woman younger than 35 with Graves' hyperthyroidism. The genes are TRBV2 and TRBJ2-5, with TRBD2 matching 9 bases. Sequenced input: peripheral blood or thyroid tissue (not recorded which). The CDR3 nucleotides are TGTGCCTGGATCTATAGCGGGAGAGGAGAGACCCAGTACTTC. Encoded protein: CAWIYSGRGETQYF.